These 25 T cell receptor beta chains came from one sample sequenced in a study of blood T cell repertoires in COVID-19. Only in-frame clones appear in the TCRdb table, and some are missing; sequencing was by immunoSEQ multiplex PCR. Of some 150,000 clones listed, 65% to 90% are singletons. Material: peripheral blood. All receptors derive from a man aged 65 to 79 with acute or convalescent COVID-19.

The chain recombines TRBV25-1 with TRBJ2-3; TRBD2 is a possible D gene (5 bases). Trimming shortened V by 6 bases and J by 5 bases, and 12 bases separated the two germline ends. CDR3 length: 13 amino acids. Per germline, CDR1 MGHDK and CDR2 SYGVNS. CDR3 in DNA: TGTGCCAGCAGCCCCCCCGGGGTAGATACGCAGTATTTT. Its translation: CASSPPGVDTQYF.

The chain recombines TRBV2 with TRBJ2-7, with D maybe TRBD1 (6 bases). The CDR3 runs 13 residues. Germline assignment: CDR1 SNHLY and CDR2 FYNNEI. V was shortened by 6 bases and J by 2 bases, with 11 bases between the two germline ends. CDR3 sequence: CASRRQVTYEQYF. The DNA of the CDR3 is TGTGCCAGCAGGAGACAGGTGACCTACGAGCAGTACTTC.

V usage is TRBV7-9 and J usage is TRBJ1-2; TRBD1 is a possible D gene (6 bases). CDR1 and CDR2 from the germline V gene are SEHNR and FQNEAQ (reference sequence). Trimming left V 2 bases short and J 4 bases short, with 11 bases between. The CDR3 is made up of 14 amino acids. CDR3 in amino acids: CASSLRGTSYGYTF. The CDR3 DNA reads TGTGCCAGCAGCTTAAGGGGGACCTCCTATGGCTACACCTTC.

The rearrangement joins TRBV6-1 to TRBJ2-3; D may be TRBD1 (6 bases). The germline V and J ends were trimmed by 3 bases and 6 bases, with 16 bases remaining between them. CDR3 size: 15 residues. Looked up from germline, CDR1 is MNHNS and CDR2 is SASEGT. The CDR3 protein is CASSERPGQGDTQYF. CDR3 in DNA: TGTGCCAGCAGTGAGCGGCCAGGGCAGGGGGATACGCAGTATTTT.

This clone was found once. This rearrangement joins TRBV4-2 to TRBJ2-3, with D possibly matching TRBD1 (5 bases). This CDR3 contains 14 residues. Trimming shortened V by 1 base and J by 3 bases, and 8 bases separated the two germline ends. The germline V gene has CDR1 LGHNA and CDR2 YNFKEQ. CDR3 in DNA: TGTGCCAGCAGCCAAGTTTCAGGGACAGATACGCAGTATTTT. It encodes CASSQVSGTDTQYF.

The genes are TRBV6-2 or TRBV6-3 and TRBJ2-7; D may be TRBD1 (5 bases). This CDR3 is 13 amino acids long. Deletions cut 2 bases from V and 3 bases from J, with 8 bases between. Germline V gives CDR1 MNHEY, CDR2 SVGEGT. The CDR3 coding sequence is TGTGCCAGCAGTTACAGGCAGGGCTACGAGCAGTACTTC. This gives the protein CASSYRQGYEQYF.

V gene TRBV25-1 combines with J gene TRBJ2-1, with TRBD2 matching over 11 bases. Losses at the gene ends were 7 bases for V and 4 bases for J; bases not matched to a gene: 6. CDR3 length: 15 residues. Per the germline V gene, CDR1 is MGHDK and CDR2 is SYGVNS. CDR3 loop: CASTPSGRTYNEQFF. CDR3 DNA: TGTGCCAGCACACCTAGCGGGAGGACTTACAATGAGCAGTTCTTC.

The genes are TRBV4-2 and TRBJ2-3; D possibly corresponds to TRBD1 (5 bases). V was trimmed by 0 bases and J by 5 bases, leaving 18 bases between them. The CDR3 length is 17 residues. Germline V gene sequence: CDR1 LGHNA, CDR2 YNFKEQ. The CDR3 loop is CASSQDLDTWGGDTQYF. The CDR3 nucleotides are TGTGCCAGCAGCCAAGATCTGGACACCTGGGGTGGAGATACGCAGTATTTT.

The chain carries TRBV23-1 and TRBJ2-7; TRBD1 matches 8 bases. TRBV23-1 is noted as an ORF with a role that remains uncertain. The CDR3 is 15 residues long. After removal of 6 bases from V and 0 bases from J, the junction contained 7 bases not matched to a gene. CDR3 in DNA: TGCGCCAGCAGCCGGATCGACAGGGGCTCCTACGAGCAGTACTTC. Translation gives CASSRIDRGSYEQYF.

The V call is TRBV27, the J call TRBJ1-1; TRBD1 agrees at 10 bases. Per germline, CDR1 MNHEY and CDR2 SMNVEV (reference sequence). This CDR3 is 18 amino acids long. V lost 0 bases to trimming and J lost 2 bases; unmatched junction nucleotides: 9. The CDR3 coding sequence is TGTGCCAGCAGTTTATCTATGGGGACAGGGGATCCTAACACTGAAGCTTTCTTT. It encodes CASSLSMGTGDPNTEAFF.

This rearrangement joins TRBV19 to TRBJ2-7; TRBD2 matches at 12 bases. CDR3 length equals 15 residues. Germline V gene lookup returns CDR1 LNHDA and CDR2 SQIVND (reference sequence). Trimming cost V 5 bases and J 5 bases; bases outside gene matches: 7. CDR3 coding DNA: TGTGCCAGTAGTCCCCGACTAGCGGGAGAACACGAGCAGTACTTC. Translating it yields CASSPRLAGEHEQYF.

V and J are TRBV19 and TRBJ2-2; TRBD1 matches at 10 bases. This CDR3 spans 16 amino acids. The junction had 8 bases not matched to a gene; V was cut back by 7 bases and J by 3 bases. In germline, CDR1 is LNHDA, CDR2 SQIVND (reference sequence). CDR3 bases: TGTGCCAGTAAAACGGGACAGGGGTTGGACACCGGGGAGCTGTTTTTT. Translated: CASKTGQGLDTGELFF.

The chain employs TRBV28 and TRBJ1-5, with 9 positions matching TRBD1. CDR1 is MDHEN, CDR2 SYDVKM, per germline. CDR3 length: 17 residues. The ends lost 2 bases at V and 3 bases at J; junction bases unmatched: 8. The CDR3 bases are TGTGCCAGCAGTTTAGAGGTGCACAGGGGGCCCAATCAGCCCCAGCATTTT. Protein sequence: CASSLEVHRGPNQPQHF.

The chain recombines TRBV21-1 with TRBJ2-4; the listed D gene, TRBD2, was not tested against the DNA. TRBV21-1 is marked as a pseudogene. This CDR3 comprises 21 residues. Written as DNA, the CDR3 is TGTGCCAGCAGCCCGACACACGGGGCTAGCGAGAAAAGGGTGGCCAAAAACATTCAGTACTTC. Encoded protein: CASSPTHGASEKRVAKNIQYF.

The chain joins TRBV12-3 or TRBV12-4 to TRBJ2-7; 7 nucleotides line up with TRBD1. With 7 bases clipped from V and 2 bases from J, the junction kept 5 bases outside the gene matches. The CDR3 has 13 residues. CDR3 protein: CASKEGGPYEQYF. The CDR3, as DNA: TGTGCCAGCAAAGAAGGGGGCCCCTACGAGCAGTACTTC.

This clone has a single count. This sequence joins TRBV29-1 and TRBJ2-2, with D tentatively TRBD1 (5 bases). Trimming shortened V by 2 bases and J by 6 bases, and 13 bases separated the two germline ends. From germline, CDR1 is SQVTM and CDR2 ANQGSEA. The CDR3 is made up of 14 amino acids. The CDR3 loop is CSVELGRVAGELFF. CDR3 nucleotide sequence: TGCAGCGTTGAATTAGGCAGGGTGGCCGGGGAGCTGTTTTTT.

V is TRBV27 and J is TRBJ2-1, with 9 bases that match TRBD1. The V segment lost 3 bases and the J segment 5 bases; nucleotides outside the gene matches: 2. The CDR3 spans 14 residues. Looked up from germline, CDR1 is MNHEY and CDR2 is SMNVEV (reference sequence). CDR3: CASSLDRGNNEQFF. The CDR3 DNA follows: TGTGCCAGCAGTTTGGACAGGGGAAACAATGAGCAGTTCTTC.

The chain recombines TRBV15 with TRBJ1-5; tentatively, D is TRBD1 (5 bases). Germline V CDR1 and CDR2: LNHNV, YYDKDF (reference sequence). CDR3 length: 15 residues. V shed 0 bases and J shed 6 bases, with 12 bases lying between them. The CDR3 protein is CATSRDGGGGQPQHF. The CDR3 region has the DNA TGTGCCACCAGCAGAGATGGCGGGGGAGGTCAGCCCCAGCATTTT. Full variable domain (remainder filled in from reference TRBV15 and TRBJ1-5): DAMVIQNPRYQVTQFGKPVTLSCSQTLNHNVMYWYQQKSSQAPKLLFHYYDKDFNNEADTPDNFQSRRPNTSFCFLDIRSPGLGDTAMYLCATSRDGGGGQPQHFGDGTRLSIL.

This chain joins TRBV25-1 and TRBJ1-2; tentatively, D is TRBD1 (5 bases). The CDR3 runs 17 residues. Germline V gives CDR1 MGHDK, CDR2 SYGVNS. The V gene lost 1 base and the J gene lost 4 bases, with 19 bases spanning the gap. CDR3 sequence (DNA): TGTGCCAGCAGTGAATCTGGGGCCCGGACCCCAGCCTATGGCTACACCTTC. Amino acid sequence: CASSESGARTPAYGYTF.

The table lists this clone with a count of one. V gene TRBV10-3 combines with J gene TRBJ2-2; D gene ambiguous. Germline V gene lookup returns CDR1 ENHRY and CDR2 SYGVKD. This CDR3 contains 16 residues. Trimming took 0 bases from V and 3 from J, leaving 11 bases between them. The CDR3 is CAISESTGLDTGELFF. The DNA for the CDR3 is TGTGCCATCAGTGAGTCAACTGGGCTTGACACCGGGGAGCTGTTTTTT.

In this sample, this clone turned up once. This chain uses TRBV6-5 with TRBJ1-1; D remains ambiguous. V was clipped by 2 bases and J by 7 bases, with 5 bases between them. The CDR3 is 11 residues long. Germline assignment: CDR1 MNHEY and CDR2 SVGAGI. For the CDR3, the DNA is TGTGCCAGCAGTTACGAGGGTGAAGCTTTCTTT. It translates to CASSYEGEAFF.

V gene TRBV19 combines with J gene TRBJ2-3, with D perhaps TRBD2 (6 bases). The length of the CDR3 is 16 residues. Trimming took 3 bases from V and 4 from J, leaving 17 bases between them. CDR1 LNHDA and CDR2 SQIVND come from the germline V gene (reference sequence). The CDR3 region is CASSMTWGGGADTQYF. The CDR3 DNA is TGTGCCAGTAGTATGACCTGGGGCGGAGGGGCAGATACGCAGTATTTT.

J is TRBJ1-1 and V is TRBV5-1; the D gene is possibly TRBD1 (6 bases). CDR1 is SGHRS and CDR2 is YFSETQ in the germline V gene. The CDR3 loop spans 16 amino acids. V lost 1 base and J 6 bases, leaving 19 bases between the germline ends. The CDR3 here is CASSLHSGGSRPEAFF. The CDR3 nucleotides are TGCGCCAGCAGCTTGCATAGTGGGGGCTCTAGGCCTGAAGCTTTCTTT.

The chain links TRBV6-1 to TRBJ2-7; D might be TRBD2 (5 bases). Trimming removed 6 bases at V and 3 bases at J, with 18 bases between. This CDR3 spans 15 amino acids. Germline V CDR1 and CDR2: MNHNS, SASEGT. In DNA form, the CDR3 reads TGTGCCAGCAGCTTCGGACTCCCATCCTACTACGAGCAGTACTTC. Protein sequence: CASSFGLPSYYEQYF.

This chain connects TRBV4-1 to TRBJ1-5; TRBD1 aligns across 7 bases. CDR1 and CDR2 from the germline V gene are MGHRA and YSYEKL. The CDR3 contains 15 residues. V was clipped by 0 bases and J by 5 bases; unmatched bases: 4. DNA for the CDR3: TGCGCCAGCAGCCAAGATCGACAGGGATATCAGCCCCAGCATTTT. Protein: CASSQDRQGYQPQHF.